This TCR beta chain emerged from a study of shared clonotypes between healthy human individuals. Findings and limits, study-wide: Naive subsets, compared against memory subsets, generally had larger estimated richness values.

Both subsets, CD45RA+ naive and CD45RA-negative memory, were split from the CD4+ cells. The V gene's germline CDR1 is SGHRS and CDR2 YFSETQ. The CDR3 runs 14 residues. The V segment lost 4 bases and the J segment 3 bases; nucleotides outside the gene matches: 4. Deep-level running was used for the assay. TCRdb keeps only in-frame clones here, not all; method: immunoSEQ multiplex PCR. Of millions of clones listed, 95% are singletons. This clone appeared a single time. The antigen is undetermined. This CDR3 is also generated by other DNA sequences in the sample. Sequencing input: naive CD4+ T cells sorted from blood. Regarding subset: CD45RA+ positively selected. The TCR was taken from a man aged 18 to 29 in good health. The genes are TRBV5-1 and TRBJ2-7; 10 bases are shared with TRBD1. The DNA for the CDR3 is TGCGCCAGCAGCCCAGGACAGGGGGTCTACGAGCAGTACTTC. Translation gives CASSPGQGVYEQYF. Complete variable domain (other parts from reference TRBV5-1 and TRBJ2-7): KAGVTQTPRYLIKTRGQQVTLSCSPISGHRSVSWYQQTPGQGLQFLFEYFSETQRNKGNFPGRFSGRQFSNSRSEMNVSTLELGDSALYLCASSPGQGVYEQYFGPGTRLTVT.